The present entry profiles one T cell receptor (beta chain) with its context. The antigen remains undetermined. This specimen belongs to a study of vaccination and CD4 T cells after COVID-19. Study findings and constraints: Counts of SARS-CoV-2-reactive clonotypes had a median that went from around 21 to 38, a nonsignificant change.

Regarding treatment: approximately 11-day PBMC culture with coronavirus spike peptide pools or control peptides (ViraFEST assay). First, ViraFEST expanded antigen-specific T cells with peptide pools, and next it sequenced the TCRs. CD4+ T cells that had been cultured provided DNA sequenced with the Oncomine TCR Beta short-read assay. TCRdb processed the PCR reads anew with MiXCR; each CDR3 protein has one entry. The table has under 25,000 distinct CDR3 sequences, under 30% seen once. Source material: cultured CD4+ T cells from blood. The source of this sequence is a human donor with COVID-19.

The CDR3 spells CASRMTGGAFVPNEKLFF. CDR3 DNA: TGTGCCAGCAGGATGACAGGGGGCGCTTTCGTCCCGAATGAAAAACTGTTTTTT. V gene TRBV27 combines with J gene TRBJ1-4, with 10 bases that match TRBD1. Germline V gene lookup returns CDR1 MNHEY and CDR2 SMNVEV (reference sequence). The trim removed 6 bases at V and 5 bases at J, leaving 15 bases unmatched. The CDR3 is made up of 18 amino acids.